Described below is a single TCR beta chain sequence and its context. This entry comes from a study of cytomegalovirus exposure and HLA in healthy donors. PCR was performed using 60 Vbeta and 13 Jbeta primers. Sequencing was performed with immunoSEQ multiplex PCR; in TCRdb, only in-frame clones are kept and a portion is missing. The sample holds about 170,000 clones; approximately 59% are singletons and the top ten take less than 3%. There are 13 residues in the CDR3. The V end lost 5 bases, the J end lost 1 base, and 8 bases lay between the germline ends. Germline V gives CDR1 SEHNR, CDR2 FQNEAQ (reference sequence).

The genes are TRBV7-9 and TRBJ1-1; no definite D call. This TCR derives from a man in his forties in good health and CMV-seronegative. What was sequenced was PBMCs. The CDR3 DNA is TGTGCCAGCAGCCAGGTCACGAACACTGAAGCTTTCTTT. Protein product: CASSQVTNTEAFF.